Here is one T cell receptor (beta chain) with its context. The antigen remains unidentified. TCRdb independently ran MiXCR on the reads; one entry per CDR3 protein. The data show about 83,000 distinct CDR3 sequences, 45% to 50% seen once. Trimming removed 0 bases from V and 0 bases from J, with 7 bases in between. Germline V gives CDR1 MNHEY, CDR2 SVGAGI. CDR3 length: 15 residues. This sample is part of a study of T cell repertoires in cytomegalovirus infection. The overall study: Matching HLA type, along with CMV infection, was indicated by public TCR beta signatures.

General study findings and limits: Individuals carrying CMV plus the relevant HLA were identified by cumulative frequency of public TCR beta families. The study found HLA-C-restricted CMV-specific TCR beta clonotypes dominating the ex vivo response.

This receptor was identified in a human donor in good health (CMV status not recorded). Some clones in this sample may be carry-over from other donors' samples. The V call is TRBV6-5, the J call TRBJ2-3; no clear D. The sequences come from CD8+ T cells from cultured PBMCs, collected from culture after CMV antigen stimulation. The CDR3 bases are TGTGCCAGCAGTTACTCTAGTATCAGCACAGATACGCAGTATTTT. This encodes CASSYSSISTDTQYF.